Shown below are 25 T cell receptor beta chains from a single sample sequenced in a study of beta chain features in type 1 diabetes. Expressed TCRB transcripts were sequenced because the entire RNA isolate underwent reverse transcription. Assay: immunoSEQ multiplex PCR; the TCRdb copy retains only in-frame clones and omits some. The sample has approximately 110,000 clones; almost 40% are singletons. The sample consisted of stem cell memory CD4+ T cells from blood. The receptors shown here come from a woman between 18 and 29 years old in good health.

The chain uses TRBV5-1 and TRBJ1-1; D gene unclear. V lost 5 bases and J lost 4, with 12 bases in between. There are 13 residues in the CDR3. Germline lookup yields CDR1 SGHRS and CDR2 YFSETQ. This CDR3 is CASSSAVSTEAFF. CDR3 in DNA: TGCGCCAGCAGTTCGGCGGTATCCACTGAAGCTTTCTTT.

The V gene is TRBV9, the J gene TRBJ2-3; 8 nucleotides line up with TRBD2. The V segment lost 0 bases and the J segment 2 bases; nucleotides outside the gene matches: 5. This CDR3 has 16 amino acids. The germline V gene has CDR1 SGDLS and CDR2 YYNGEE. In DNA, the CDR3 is TGTGCCAGCAGCGTAGGGTTAGCGGGGTACACAGATACGCAGTATTTT. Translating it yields CASSVGLAGYTDTQYF. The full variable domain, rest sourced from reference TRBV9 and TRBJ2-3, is DSGVTQTPKHLITATGQRVTLRCSPRSGDLSVYWYQQSLDQGLQFLIQYYNGEERAKGNILERFSAQQFPDLHSELNLSSLELGDSALYFCASSVGLAGYTDTQYFGPGTRLTVL.

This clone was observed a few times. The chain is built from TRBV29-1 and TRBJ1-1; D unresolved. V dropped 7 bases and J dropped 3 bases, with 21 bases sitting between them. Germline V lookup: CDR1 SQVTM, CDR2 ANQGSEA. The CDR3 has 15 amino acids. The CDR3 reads CSGPIPRTDDTEAFF. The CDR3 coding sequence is TGCAGCGGCCCAATCCCGAGGACTGACGACACTGAAGCTTTCTTT.

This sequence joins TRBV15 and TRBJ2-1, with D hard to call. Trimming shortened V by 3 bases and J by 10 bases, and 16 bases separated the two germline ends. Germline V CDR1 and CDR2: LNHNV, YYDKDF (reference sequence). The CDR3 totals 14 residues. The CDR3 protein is CATSRGPFDREQFF. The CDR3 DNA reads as TGTGCCACCAGCAGGGGCCCCTTTGACCGCGAGCAGTTCTTC.

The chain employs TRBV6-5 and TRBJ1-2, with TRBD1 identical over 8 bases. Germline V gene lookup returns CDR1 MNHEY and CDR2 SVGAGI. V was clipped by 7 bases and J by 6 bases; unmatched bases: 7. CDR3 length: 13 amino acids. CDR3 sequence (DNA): TGTGCCAGCACACCCCGACAGGGGAATGGCTACACCTTC. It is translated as CASTPRQGNGYTF.

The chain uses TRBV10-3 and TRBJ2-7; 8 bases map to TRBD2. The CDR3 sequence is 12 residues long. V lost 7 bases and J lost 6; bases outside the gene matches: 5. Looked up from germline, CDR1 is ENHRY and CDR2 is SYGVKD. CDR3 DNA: TGTGCCATCACGGGAGGGCCAGGCGAGCAGTACTTC. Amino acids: CAITGGPGEQYF.

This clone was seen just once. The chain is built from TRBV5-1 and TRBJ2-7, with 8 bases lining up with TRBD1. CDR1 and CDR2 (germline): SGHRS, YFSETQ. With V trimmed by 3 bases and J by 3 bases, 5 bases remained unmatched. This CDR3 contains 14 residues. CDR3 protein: CASSSGQGFYEQYF. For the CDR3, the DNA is TGCGCCAGCAGCTCCGGACAGGGTTTCTACGAGCAGTACTTC.

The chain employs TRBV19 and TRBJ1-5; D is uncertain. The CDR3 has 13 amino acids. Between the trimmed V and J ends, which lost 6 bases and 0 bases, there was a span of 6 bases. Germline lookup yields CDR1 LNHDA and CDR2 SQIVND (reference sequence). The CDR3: CASRGFSNQPQHF. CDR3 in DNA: TGTGCCAGTAGGGGCTTTAGCAATCAGCCCCAGCATTTT.

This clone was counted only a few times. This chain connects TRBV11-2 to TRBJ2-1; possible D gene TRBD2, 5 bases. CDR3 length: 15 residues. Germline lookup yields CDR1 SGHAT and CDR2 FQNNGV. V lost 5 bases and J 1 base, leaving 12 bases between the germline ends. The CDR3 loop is CASSPRTPSYNEQFF. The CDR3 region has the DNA TGTGCCAGCAGCCCCCGGACTCCATCCTACAATGAGCAGTTCTTC.

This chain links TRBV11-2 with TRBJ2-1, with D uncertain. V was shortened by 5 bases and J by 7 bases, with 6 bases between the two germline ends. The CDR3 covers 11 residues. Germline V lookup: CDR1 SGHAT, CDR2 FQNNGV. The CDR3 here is CASSPKNEQFF. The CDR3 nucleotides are TGTGCCAGCAGCCCCAAAAATGAGCAGTTCTTC. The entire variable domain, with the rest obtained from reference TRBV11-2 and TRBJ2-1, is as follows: EAGVAQSPRYKIIEKRQSVAFWCNPISGHATLYWYQQILGQGPKLLIQFQNNGVVDDSQLPKDRFSAERLKGVDSTLKIQPAKLEDSAVYLCASSPKNEQFFGPGTRLTVL.

The CDR3 loop reads CASSTQGARTGELFF. CDR3 nucleotide sequence: TGTGCCAGCAGCACACAGGGGGCGCGCACCGGGGAGCTGTTTTTT. The chain employs TRBV7-3 and TRBJ2-2; 9 bases are shared with TRBD1. The J segment lost 4 bases and the V segment lost 5 bases, leaving 5 bases of the junction unmatched. The CDR3 has 15 amino acids. Germline V gene sequence: CDR1 SGHTA, CDR2 FQGTGA.

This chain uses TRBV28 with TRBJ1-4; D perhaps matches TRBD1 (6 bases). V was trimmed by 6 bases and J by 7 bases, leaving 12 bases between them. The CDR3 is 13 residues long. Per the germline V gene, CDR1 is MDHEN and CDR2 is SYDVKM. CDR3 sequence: CASRPPGVEKLFF. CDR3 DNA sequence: TGTGCCAGCAGGCCACCAGGGGTTGAAAAACTGTTTTTT.

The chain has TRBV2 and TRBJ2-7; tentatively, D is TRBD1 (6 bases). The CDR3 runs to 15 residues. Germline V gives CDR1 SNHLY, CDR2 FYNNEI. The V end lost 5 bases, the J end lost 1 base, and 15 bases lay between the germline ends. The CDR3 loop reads CASSPGDILSYEQYF. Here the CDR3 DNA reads TGTGCCAGCAGTCCTGGGGACATCTTGTCCTACGAGCAGTACTTC.

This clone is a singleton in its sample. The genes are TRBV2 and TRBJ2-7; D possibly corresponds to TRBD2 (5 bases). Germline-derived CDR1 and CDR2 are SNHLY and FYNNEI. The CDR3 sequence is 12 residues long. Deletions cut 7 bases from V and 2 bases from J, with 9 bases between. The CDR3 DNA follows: TGTGCCAGCACAGGAGGACCCTACGAGCAGTACTTC. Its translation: CASTGGPYEQYF. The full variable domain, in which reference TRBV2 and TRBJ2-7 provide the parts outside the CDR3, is EPEVTQTPSHQVTQMGQEVILRCVPISNHLYFYWYRQILGQKVEFLVSFYNNEISEKSEIFDDQFSVERPDGSNFTLKIRSTKLEDSAMYFCASTGGPYEQYFGPGTRLTVT.

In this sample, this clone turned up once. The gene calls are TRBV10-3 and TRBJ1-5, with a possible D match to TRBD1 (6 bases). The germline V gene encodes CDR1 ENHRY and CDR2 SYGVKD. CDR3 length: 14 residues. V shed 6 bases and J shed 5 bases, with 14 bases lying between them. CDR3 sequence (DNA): TGTGCCATCAGCTCAACAGGGAGGGATCAGCCCCAGCATTTT. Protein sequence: CAISSTGRDQPQHF.

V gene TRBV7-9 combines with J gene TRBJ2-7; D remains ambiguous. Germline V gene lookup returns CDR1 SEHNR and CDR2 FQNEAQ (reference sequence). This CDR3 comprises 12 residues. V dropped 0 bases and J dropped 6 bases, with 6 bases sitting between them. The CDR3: CASSLALLEQYF. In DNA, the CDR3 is TGTGCCAGCAGCTTAGCGCTACTCGAGCAGTACTTC.

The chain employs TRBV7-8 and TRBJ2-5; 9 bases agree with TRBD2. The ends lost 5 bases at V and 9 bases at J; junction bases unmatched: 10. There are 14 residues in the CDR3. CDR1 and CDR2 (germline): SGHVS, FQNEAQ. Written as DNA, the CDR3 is TGTGCCAGCAGCCCCATTTTAGGACTAGCGCCCCAGTACTTC. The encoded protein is CASSPILGLAPQYF.

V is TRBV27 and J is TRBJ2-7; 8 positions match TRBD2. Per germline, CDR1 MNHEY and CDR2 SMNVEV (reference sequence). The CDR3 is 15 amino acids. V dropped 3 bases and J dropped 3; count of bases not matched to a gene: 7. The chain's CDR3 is CASSFGTGGGYEQYF. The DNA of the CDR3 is TGTGCCAGCAGTTTTGGGACGGGAGGGGGCTACGAGCAGTACTTC.

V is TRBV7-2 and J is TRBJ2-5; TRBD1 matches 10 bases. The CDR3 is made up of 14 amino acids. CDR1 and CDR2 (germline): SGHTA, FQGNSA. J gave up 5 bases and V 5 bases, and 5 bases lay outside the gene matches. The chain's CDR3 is CASSGDRGHETQYF. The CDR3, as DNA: TGTGCCAGCAGCGGGGACAGGGGTCATGAGACCCAGTACTTC.

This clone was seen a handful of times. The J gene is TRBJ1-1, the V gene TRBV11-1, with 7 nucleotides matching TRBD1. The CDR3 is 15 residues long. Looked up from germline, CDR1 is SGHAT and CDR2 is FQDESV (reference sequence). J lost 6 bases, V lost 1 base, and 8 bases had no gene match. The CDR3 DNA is TGTGCCAGCAGCTTAGATCCCTCCGGGACAGCTGAAGCTTTCTTT. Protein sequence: CASSLDPSGTAEAFF. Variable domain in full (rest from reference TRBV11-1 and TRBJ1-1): EAEVAQSPRYKITEKSQAVAFWCDPISGHATLYWYRQILGQGPELLVQFQDESVVDDSQLPKDRFSAERLKGVDSTLKIQPAELGDSAMYLCASSLDPSGTAEAFFGQGTRLTVV.

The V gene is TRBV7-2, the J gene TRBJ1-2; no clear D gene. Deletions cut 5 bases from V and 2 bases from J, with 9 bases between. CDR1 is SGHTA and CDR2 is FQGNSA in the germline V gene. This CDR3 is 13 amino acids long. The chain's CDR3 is CASSARGNYGYTF. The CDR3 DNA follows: TGTGCCAGCAGCGCTAGAGGGAACTATGGCTACACCTTC.

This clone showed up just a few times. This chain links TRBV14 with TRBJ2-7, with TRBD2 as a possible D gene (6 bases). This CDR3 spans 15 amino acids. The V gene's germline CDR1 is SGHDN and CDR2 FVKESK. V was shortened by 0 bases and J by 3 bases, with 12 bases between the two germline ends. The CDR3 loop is CASSQDQGLIYEQYF. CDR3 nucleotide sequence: TGTGCCAGCAGCCAAGACCAGGGACTGATCTACGAGCAGTACTTC.

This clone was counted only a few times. The CDR3 DNA reads as TGTGCCAGCAGTTCCAGGGGGAACATAAGGAATCAGCCCCAGCATTTT. It translates to CASSSRGNIRNQPQHF. The V and J genes are TRBV6-5 and TRBJ1-5; 7 bases fit TRBD1. Per germline, CDR1 MNHEY and CDR2 SVGAGI. V lost 4 bases and J lost 4; bases outside the gene matches: 10. CDR3 length equals 16 residues.

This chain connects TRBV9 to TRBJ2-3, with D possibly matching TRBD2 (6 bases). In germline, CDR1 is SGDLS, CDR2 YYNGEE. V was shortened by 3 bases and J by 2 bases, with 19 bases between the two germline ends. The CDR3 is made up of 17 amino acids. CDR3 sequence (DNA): TGTGCCAGCAGCGCAACCTATAGCGGTCCTTACACAGATACGCAGTATTTT. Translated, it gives CASSATYSGPYTDTQYF.

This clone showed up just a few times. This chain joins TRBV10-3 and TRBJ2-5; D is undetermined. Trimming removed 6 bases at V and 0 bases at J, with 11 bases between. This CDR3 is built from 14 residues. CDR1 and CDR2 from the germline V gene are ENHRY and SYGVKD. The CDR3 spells CAIRPDMYQETQYF. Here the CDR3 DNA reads TGTGCCATCAGACCCGACATGTACCAAGAGACCCAGTACTTC.